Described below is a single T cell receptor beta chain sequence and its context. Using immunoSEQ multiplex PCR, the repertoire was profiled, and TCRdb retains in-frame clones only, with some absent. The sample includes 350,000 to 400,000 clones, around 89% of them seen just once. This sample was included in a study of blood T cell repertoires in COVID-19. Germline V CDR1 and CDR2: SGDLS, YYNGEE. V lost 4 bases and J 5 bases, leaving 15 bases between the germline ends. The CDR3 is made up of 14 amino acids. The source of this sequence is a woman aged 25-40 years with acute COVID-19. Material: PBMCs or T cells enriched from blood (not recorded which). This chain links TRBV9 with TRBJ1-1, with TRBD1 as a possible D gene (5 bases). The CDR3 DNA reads TGTGCCAGCAGCTCCTCAGGGATGAGGACTGAAGCTTTCTTT. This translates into CASSSSGMRTEAFF. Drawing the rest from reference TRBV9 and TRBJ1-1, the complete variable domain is DSGVTQTPKHLITATGQRVTLRCSPRSGDLSVYWYQQSLDQGLQFLIQYYNGEERAKGNILERFSAQQFPDLHSELNLSSLELGDSALYFCASSSSGMRTEAFFGQGTRLTVV.